This TCR beta chain was sequenced in a study of T cells in Graves' hyperthyroidism and ophthalmopathy. This clonotype was detected many times. There were TCR beta CDR3 regions amplified from RNA transcripts. An initial round of RT-PCR targeting the TCR CDR3 relied on the HTBI primer set. In TCRdb, the multiplex PCR reads were re-called with MiXCR into one record per CDR3 protein. The data show roughly 93,000 distinct CDR3 sequences, around 40% seen once. CDR1 is SGHTA and CDR2 is FQGNSA in the germline V gene. The CDR3 covers 16 residues. Trimming removed 2 bases from V and 4 bases from J; junction bases left unmatched: 10.

The chain is built from TRBV7-2 and TRBJ2-7; 8 bases line up with TRBD2. Material for sequencing was peripheral blood or thyroid tissue (not recorded which). The TCR sequence derives from a young woman with Graves' hyperthyroidism. CDR3 sequence (DNA): TGTGCCAGCAGCTTAAGCGCTAGCGGGTTTTCATACGAGCAGTACTTC. It translates to CASSLSASGFSYEQYF.